This paragraph covers one T cell receptor beta chain sequence. The PCR was carried out with 60 Vbeta primers and 13 Jbeta primers. Sequencing was performed with immunoSEQ multiplex PCR; in TCRdb, only in-frame clones are kept and a portion is missing. The table includes over 85,000 clones, 65% to 85% detected once. This entry is derived from a study of cytomegalovirus exposure and HLA in healthy donors. The CDR3 has 15 amino acids. V trimming: 0 bases; J trimming: 4 bases; junction bases outside the gene matches: 2. Germline V CDR1 and CDR2: MNHEY, SVGAGI. The sequence was obtained from a man aged 30 to 39 in good health and CMV-seropositive. Sequencing was performed on PBMCs. The J gene is TRBJ1-3, the V gene TRBV6-5, with 8 nucleotides matching TRBD1. CDR3 region: CASSYSDRVGNTIYF. CDR3 DNA sequence: TGTGCCAGCAGTTACTCGGACAGGGTCGGAAACACCATATATTTT.